These T cell receptor beta chains were read from a single sample in a study of identical twins. A single record per CDR3 protein comes from TCRdb applying MiXCR to the 5' RACE reads. The table has about 520,000 distinct CDR3 sequences, around 20% seen once; the top ten hold around 0.9%. The sample was also reused in another study, on T cells expressing NK-cell markers.

Sequenced sample: CD4+ T cells sorted from blood. These receptors originate from a woman under 30 in good health. CDR3s include the opening cysteine and the closing phenylalanine or tryptophan. Each record gives: V gene, J gene, D gene, clone size, CDR3 protein, CDR3 DNA. D genes are given only for firm matches. Size values are once, few and many counts, or a class for expanded clones, and some rows have none.

V gene: TRBV4-2; J gene: TRBJ2-7; D gene: TRBD1; clone size: .; CDR3 protein: CASSQQDRNPYEQYF; CDR3 DNA: TGTGCCAGCAGCCAGCAGGACAGGAATCCCTACGAGCAGTACTTC
V gene: TRBV20-1; J gene: TRBJ2-7; D gene: .; clone size: .; CDR3 protein: CSAIRTETYEQYF; CDR3 DNA: TGCAGTGCTATCCGGACAGAAACCTACGAGCAGTACTTC
V gene: TRBV20-1; J gene: TRBJ2-7; D gene: .; clone size: .; CDR3 protein: CSAPREQAPEQYF; CDR3 DNA: TGCAGTGCACCCCGGGAACAGGCCCCCGAGCAGTACTTC
V gene: TRBV20-1; J gene: TRBJ2-5; D gene: .; clone size: .; CDR3 protein: CSASWLAQETQYF; CDR3 DNA: TGCAGTGCTAGTTGGCTAGCGCAAGAGACCCAGTACTTC
V gene: TRBV5-1; J gene: TRBJ1-2; D gene: .; clone size: many; CDR3 protein: CASSLGSGGPNYGYTF; CDR3 DNA: TGCGCCAGCAGCTTGGGCTCCGGGGGGCCAAACTATGGCTACACCTTC
V gene: TRBV20-1; J gene: TRBJ2-5; D gene: TRBD2; clone size: .; CDR3 protein: CSPTSGKETQYF; CDR3 DNA: TGCAGTCCGACTAGCGGGAAAGAGACCCAGTACTTC
V gene: TRBV11-3; J gene: TRBJ2-5; D gene: .; clone size: many; CDR3 protein: CASSLDRGGETQYF; CDR3 DNA: TGTGCCAGCAGCTTAGACCGCGGAGGAGAGACCCAGTACTTC
V gene: TRBV12-3/TRBV12-4; J gene: TRBJ2-7; D gene: .; clone size: few; CDR3 protein: CASSPGSLRAQYF; CDR3 DNA: TGTGCCAGCAGCCCCGGGTCCTTACGAGCGCAGTACTTC
V gene: TRBV20-1; J gene: TRBJ2-1; D gene: .; clone size: few; CDR3 protein: CSATRPSEQFF; CDR3 DNA: TGCAGTGCTACCCGCCCCAGTGAGCAGTTCTTC
V gene: TRBV29-1; J gene: TRBJ2-5; D gene: .; clone size: many; CDR3 protein: CSVAVQETQYF; CDR3 DNA: TGCAGCGTTGCGGTGCAAGAGACCCAGTACTTC
V gene: TRBV20-1; J gene: TRBJ2-5; D gene: .; clone size: .; CDR3 protein: CSARVPAVQETQYF; CDR3 DNA: TGCAGTGCTAGAGTCCCGGCGGTCCAAGAGACCCAGTACTTC
V gene: TRBV5-1; J gene: TRBJ1-2; D gene: TRBD1; clone size: .; CDR3 protein: CASRGQDTYGYTF; CDR3 DNA: TGCGCCAGCAGGGGACAGGACACCTATGGCTACACCTTC
V gene: TRBV12-3/TRBV12-4; J gene: TRBJ2-6; D gene: .; clone size: .; CDR3 protein: CASSLIFRGGANVLTF; CDR3 DNA: TGTGCCAGCAGTTTAATATTCCGTGGGGGGGCCAACGTCCTGACTTTC
V gene: TRBV7-9; J gene: TRBJ2-5; D gene: .; clone size: few; CDR3 protein: CASSRWTTIEETQYF; CDR3 DNA: TGTGCCAGCAGCCGATGGACGACCATTGAAGAGACCCAGTACTTC
V gene: TRBV7-6; J gene: TRBJ2-1; D gene: TRBD2; clone size: .; CDR3 protein: CASSLVPSGTYNEQFF; CDR3 DNA: TGTGCCAGCAGCTTAGTACCTAGCGGGACGTACAATGAGCAGTTCTTC
V gene: TRBV4-2; J gene: TRBJ2-7; D gene: TRBD2; clone size: .; CDR3 protein: CASSQALAAHYEQYF; CDR3 DNA: TGTGCCAGCAGCCAAGCTCTAGCGGCCCACTACGAGCAGTACTTC
V gene: TRBV7-9; J gene: TRBJ2-7; D gene: .; clone size: .; CDR3 protein: CASSLEWAYEQYF; CDR3 DNA: TGTGCCAGCAGCTTAGAGTGGGCCTACGAGCAGTACTTC
V gene: TRBV20-1; J gene: TRBJ2-5; D gene: .; clone size: .; CDR3 protein: CSASRVFETQYF; CDR3 DNA: TGCAGTGCGTCCAGGGTGTTTGAGACCCAGTACTTC
V gene: TRBV7-2; J gene: TRBJ1-2; D gene: TRBD1; clone size: many; CDR3 protein: CASSLGGGARYGYTF; CDR3 DNA: TGTGCCAGCAGCTTAGGAGGGGGCGCACGCTATGGCTACACCTTC
V gene: TRBV6-1; J gene: TRBJ1-1; D gene: TRBD1; clone size: few; CDR3 protein: CASSKRQGLNTEAFF; CDR3 DNA: TGTGCCAGCAGTAAAAGACAGGGATTGAACACTGAAGCTTTCTTT
V gene: TRBV20-1; J gene: TRBJ2-1; D gene: TRBD2; clone size: .; CDR3 protein: CSARHGGGYNEQFF; CDR3 DNA: TGCAGTGCTAGACATGGCGGGGGGTACAATGAGCAGTTCTTC
V gene: TRBV15; J gene: TRBJ2-7; D gene: .; clone size: few; CDR3 protein: CATSRDPTGGLREQYF; CDR3 DNA: TGTGCCACCAGCAGAGATCCCACAGGCGGTCTACGGGAGCAGTACTTC
V gene: TRBV7-9; J gene: TRBJ1-1; D gene: .; clone size: many; CDR3 protein: CASSLVASTEAFF; CDR3 DNA: TGTGCCAGCAGCTTAGTGGCAAGCACTGAAGCTTTCTTT
V gene: TRBV6-1; J gene: TRBJ1-2; D gene: TRBD1; clone size: few; CDR3 protein: CASRPSGTGYGYTF; CDR3 DNA: TGTGCCAGCAGACCTTCCGGGACAGGGTATGGCTACACCTTC
V gene: TRBV20-1; J gene: TRBJ1-2; D gene: .; clone size: .; CDR3 protein: CSARVPASLGYTF; CDR3 DNA: TGCAGTGCTAGGGTGCCCGCCAGTCTGGGCTACACCTTC
V gene: TRBV20-1; J gene: TRBJ2-3; D gene: TRBD2; clone size: few; CDR3 protein: CSAEGTNTDTQYF; CDR3 DNA: TGCAGTGCTGAGGGGACTAACACAGATACGCAGTATTTT
V gene: TRBV7-9; J gene: TRBJ1-1; D gene: TRBD1; clone size: once; CDR3 protein: CASSLEGSGTAVKAFF; CDR3 DNA: TGTGCCAGCAGCTTAGAGGGAAGCGGGACAGCGGTTAAAGCTTTCTTT
V gene: TRBV25-1; J gene: TRBJ2-2; D gene: TRBD1; clone size: once; CDR3 protein: CASRASGTGVTGELFF; CDR3 DNA: TGTGCCAGCAGGGCGTCCGGGACAGGGGTCACCGGGGAGCTGTTTTTT
V gene: TRBV6-5; J gene: TRBJ2-2; D gene: TRBD1; clone size: .; CDR3 protein: CASSYQGAISGELFF; CDR3 DNA: TGTGCCAGCAGTTACCAGGGGGCGATATCCGGGGAGCTGTTTTTT
V gene: TRBV12-3/TRBV12-4; J gene: TRBJ2-7; D gene: TRBD2; clone size: few; CDR3 protein: CASSRGLAIDPSYEQYF; CDR3 DNA: TGTGCCAGCAGCCGCGGACTAGCCATCGACCCCTCCTACGAGCAGTACTTC
V gene: TRBV5-1; J gene: TRBJ1-2; D gene: .; clone size: few; CDR3 protein: CASSLAGVGFGYGYTF; CDR3 DNA: TGCGCCAGCAGCTTGGCCGGAGTAGGGTTTGGCTATGGCTACACCTTC
V gene: TRBV20-1; J gene: TRBJ2-1; D gene: .; clone size: .; CDR3 protein: CSASGGLGEQFF; CDR3 DNA: TGCAGTGCTAGCGGGGGGCTCGGTGAGCAGTTCTTC
V gene: TRBV5-1; J gene: TRBJ2-5; D gene: .; clone size: .; CDR3 protein: CASSLEGMGETQYF; CDR3 DNA: TGCGCCAGCAGCTTGGAAGGGATGGGGGAGACCCAGTACTTC
V gene: TRBV6-2/TRBV6-3; J gene: TRBJ2-1; D gene: .; clone size: .; CDR3 protein: CASSFRSNEQFF; CDR3 DNA: TGTGCCAGCAGTTTTCGGTCCAATGAGCAGTTCTTC
V gene: TRBV29-1; J gene: TRBJ2-1; D gene: .; clone size: many; CDR3 protein: CSVERINEQFF; CDR3 DNA: TGCAGCGTGGAAAGGATCAATGAGCAGTTCTTC
V gene: TRBV20-1; J gene: TRBJ2-1; D gene: .; clone size: .; CDR3 protein: CSFYGEVADEQFF; CDR3 DNA: TGCAGCTTCTATGGGGAGGTCGCCGATGAGCAGTTCTTC
V gene: TRBV20-1; J gene: TRBJ2-1; D gene: .; clone size: .; CDR3 protein: CSAREFRSGVYNEQFF; CDR3 DNA: TGCAGTGCTAGAGAGTTTCGATCCGGGGTATACAATGAGCAGTTCTTC
V gene: TRBV5-5; J gene: TRBJ2-7; D gene: TRBD2; clone size: .; CDR3 protein: CASKSLSGSYEQYF; CDR3 DNA: TGTGCCAGCAAATCTCTTAGCGGGAGTTACGAGCAGTACTTC
V gene: TRBV18; J gene: TRBJ2-4; D gene: .; clone size: .; CDR3 protein: CASSPQQGRGGNIQYF; CDR3 DNA: TGTGCCAGCTCACCACAACAGGGCAGAGGGGGTAACATTCAGTACTTC
V gene: TRBV7-3; J gene: TRBJ1-2; D gene: TRBD1; clone size: .; CDR3 protein: CASSSQAGTAYGYTF; CDR3 DNA: TGTGCCAGCAGCTCACAGGCCGGGACAGCCTATGGCTACACCTTC
V gene: TRBV7-2; J gene: TRBJ2-1; D gene: .; clone size: .; CDR3 protein: CASSLARGPIGEQFF; CDR3 DNA: TGTGCCAGCAGTTTGGCCCGGGGGCCTATTGGTGAGCAGTTCTTC
V gene: TRBV6-2/TRBV6-3; J gene: TRBJ2-6; D gene: .; clone size: few; CDR3 protein: CASSYGGSSGANVLTF; CDR3 DNA: TGTGCCAGCAGTTACGGGGGCAGCTCTGGGGCCAACGTCCTGACTTTC
V gene: TRBV20-1; J gene: TRBJ2-7; D gene: .; clone size: .; CDR3 protein: CSARSPGYEQYF; CDR3 DNA: TGCAGTGCTAGAAGCCCCGGCTACGAGCAGTACTTC
V gene: TRBV12-3/TRBV12-4; J gene: TRBJ2-7; D gene: TRBD2; clone size: .; CDR3 protein: CASNPSGRGAEQYF; CDR3 DNA: TGTGCCAGCAATCCTAGCGGGAGAGGTGCCGAGCAGTACTTC
V gene: TRBV7-2; J gene: TRBJ2-5; D gene: .; clone size: few; CDR3 protein: CASSPYAGLETQYF; CDR3 DNA: TGTGCCAGCAGCCCCTACGCTGGTCTGGAGACCCAGTACTTC
V gene: TRBV5-4; J gene: TRBJ2-5; D gene: TRBD1; clone size: .; CDR3 protein: CATLDRGRETQYF; CDR3 DNA: TGTGCCACCCTGGACAGGGGGCGAGAGACCCAGTACTTC
V gene: TRBV6-2/TRBV6-3; J gene: TRBJ2-1; D gene: .; clone size: .; CDR3 protein: CASSYRQTYNEQFF; CDR3 DNA: TGTGCCAGCAGTTACCGACAGACCTACAATGAGCAGTTCTTC
V gene: TRBV10-1; J gene: TRBJ2-6; D gene: .; clone size: few; CDR3 protein: CASSAGGPGSGANVLTF; CDR3 DNA: TGCGCCAGCAGTGCTGGAGGCCCGGGCTCTGGGGCCAACGTCCTGACTTTC